Sequencing of this T cell receptor beta chain was carried out in a study of OX40 agonist ivuxolimab in advanced cancers. The germline V gene has CDR1 GTSNPN and CDR2 SVGIG (reference sequence). The V gene lost 5 bases and the J gene lost 2 bases, with 7 bases spanning the gap. The CDR3 runs to 12 residues. TCRdb keeps only in-frame clones here, not all; method: immunoSEQ multiplex PCR. Here the sample spans 8,500 to 10,000 clones, more than 70% being singletons. The specimen comprised CD4+ or CD8+ T cells sorted from blood, sampled in a trial of the OX40 agonist ivuxolimab. This clonotype was obtained from an adult with an advanced solid tumor such as melanoma, head and neck, liver or kidney cancer. The rearrangement joins TRBV30 to TRBJ1-5; D gene uncertain. The CDR3 DNA reads as TGTGCCTGGGCCTCGGGCAATCAGCCCCAGCATTTT. It yields the protein CAWASGNQPQHF.